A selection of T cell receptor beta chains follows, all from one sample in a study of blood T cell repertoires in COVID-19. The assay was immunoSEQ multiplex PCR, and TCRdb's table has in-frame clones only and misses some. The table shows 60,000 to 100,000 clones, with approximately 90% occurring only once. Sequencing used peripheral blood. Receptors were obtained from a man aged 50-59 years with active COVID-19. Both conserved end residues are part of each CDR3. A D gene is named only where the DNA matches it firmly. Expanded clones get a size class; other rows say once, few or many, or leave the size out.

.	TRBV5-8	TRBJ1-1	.	TGTGCCAGCAGCTTGACGGGAAGGAACACTGAAGCTTTCTTT	CASSLTGRNTEAFF
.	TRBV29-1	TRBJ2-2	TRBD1	TGCAGCGGAAAACCGGGACAGGGGGACACCGGGGAGCTGTTTTTT	CSGKPGQGDTGELFF
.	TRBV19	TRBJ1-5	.	TGTGCCAGTAGTGCAGGGGACGGACGACAGCCCCAGCATTTT	CASSAGDGRQPQHF
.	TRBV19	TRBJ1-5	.	TGTGCCAGTAGTCTAAGGGAGCGAAATCAGCCCCAGCATTTT	CASSLRERNQPQHF
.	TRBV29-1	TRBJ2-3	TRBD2	TGCAGCGTTCTCGGCGGGGGGGCCTTGGATACGCAGTATTTT	CSVLGGGALDTQYF
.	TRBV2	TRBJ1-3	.	TGTGCCAGCAGCCCTATCTCTGGAAACACCATATATTTT	CASSPISGNTIYF
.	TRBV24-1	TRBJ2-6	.	TGTGCCACCAGGATCCTGCGCGGGGCCAACGTCCTGACTTTC	CATRILRGANVLTF
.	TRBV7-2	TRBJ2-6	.	TGTGCCAGGGGTGAGGGAGGCAGTTGGGCCAACGTCCTGACTTTC	CARGEGGSWANVLTF
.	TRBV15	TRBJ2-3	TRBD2	TGTGCCACCAGTTTAGGGGCTAGCGGGAGTGCAGATACGCAGTATTTT	CATSLGASGSADTQYF
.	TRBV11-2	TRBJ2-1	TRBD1	TGTGCCAGCAGAAGAACAGGGGTCAATGAGCAGTTCTTC	CASRRTGVNEQFF
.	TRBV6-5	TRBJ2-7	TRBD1	TGTGCCAGCAGTAGGCCGGGACAGAACTTGTACGAGCAGTACTTC	CASSRPGQNLYEQYF
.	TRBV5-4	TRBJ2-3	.	TGTGCCAGCAGCTTGTCAGGACTCAGCACAGATACGCAGTATTTT	CASSLSGLSTDTQYF
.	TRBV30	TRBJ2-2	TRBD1	TGTGCCTGGAGTGGACAAAACCGGGACAGGAACACCGGGGAGCTGTTTTTT	CAWSGQNRDRNTGELFF
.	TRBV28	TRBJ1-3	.	TGTGCCAGCAGTTCGGCAGGGCCTGGAAACACCATATATTTT	CASSSAGPGNTIYF
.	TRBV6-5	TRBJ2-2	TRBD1	TGTGCCAGCGGACAGGGGGTTACCGGGGAGCTGTTTTTT	CASGQGVTGELFF
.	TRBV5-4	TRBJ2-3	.	TGTGCCAGCAGCACCGGGAACACAGATACGCAGTATTTT	CASSTGNTDTQYF
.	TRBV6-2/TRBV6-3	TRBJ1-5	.	TGTGCCAGCAGTTACAGCAATAGCAATCAGCCCCAGCATTTT	CASSYSNSNQPQHF
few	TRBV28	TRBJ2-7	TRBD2	TGTGCCAGCAGTTTGGGGTTACTAGCGGGAGTCCGCGAGCAGTACTTC	CASSLGLLAGVREQYF
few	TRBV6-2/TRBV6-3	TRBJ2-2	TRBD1	TGTGCCAGCAGTTACCCACTACCGGGACAGGGGAACACCGGGGAGCTGTTTTTT	CASSYPLPGQGNTGELFF
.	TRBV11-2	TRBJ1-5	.	TGTGCCAGCAGCCTGACAGGAGATCAGCCCCAGCATTTT	CASSLTGDQPQHF
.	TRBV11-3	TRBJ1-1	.	TGTGCCAGCAGCGCCGGATTGGGGGGAAAAGGAAACACTGAAGCTTTCTTT	CASSAGLGGKGNTEAFF
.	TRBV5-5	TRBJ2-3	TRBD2	TGTGCCAGCAGTACTAGCGGGAGCCCTCAATCCGCAGATACGCAGTATTTT	CASSTSGSPQSADTQYF
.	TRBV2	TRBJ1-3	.	TGTGCCAGCGCTCGCGCTCCAGGGGCTGGAAACACCATATATTTT	CASARAPGAGNTIYF
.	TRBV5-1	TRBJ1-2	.	TGCGCCAGCAGCCAGGACTCTAACTATGGCTACACCTTC	CASSQDSNYGYTF
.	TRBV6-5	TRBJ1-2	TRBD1	TGTGCCAGCAGTCGGGACAGACTTAACTATGGCTACACCTTC	CASSRDRLNYGYTF
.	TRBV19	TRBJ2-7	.	TGTGCCAGTAGTATAGGAACCGGAGCCTACGAGCAGTACTTC	CASSIGTGAYEQYF
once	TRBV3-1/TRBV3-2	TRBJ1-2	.	TGTGCCAGCAGCCAAGATGACAGGCTTTCTGGCTACACCTTC	CASSQDDRLSGYTF
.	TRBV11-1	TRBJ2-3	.	TGTGCCAGCAGCTTACTCCAGGGGTCATCAGATACGCAGTATTTT	CASSLLQGSSDTQYF
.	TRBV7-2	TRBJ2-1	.	TGTGCCAGCAGCTCACCCAGGGTATACAATGAGCAGTTCTTC	CASSSPRVYNEQFF
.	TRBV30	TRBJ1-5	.	TGTGCCTGGAGTCGGGGTTCCTCCAATCAGCCCCAGCATTTT	CAWSRGSSNQPQHF
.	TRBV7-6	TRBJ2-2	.	TGTGCCAGCAGCTTAGTTGCGGGAACAACCGGGGAGCTGTTTTTT	CASSLVAGTTGELFF
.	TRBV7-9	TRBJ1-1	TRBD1	TGTGCCAGCAGCTTAAGGGACAGTATGAACACTGAAGCTTTCTTT	CASSLRDSMNTEAFF
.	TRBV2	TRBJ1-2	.	TGTGCCAGCAGTGAAGGAAGGCTAGGCGGCTACACCTTC	CASSEGRLGGYTF
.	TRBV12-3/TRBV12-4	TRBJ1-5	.	TGTGCCAGCTCCATCGGGGGGCGTCAGCCCCAGCATTTT	CASSIGGRQPQHF
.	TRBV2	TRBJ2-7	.	TGTGCCAGCACCTCTGGGCAGGGGCTCAGTGAGCAGTACTTC	CASTSGQGLSEQYF